The source of this TCR beta chain is a study of cytomegalovirus exposure and HLA in healthy donors. Study results and limitations: Among TCR beta chains, those listed as cytomegalovirus-associated numbered around 180.

The germline V gene encodes CDR1 SGHTA and CDR2 FQGNSA. This CDR3 has 16 residues. Unmatched junction bases numbered 4, after V lost 3 bases and J lost 1 base. Worth noting for this clone: No antigen is known for it.

60 Vbeta and 13 Jbeta primers were used in PCR. Clones were sequenced by immunoSEQ multiplex PCR, and TCRdb holds only the in-frame ones, with some missing. The data show 150,000 or so clones, 65% to 80% seen once. Sequencing was performed on PBMCs. The source is a male donor in good health and CMV-seropositive. This rearrangement joins TRBV7-2 to TRBJ2-5, with 11 bases matching TRBD2. The CDR3 loop is CASSFILAGVQETQYF. CDR3 nucleotide sequence: TGTGCCAGCAGCTTTATACTAGCGGGAGTCCAAGAGACCCAGTACTTC.